This T cell receptor (beta chain) was sequenced during a study of T cell responses to AZD1222 COVID-19 vaccine. Whole-study context: Pooling was applied to second doses at about 4 or about 12 weeks.

Between the trimmed V and J ends, which lost 7 bases and 6 bases, there was a span of 16 bases. The germline CDR1 and CDR2 sequences are MDHEN and SYDVKM. The CDR3 length is 13 residues. Measured with immunoSEQ multiplex PCR; TCRdb has only the in-frame clones, and not every one. The sample yields about 170,000 clones, 85% to 90% seen once. This clone was picked up one time. Its antigen remains unknown. Study conclusions and caveats: A reported finding is that nearly half of spike-specific TCRs target unmutated variant regions. Donors, mostly white British, included more females; clonal diversity was possibly underestimated. Only six individuals given AZD1222 were seropositive at baseline.

Sequences were derived from peripheral blood, sampled on day 0 of AZD1222 vaccination. This clonotype was obtained from an adult in good health. This chain joins TRBV28 and TRBJ2-7, with a possible D match to TRBD2 (5 bases). In DNA, the CDR3 is TGTGCCAGCAAGGGCCCCGGGGTTGGCGAGCAGTACTTC. Its protein product is CASKGPGVGEQYF.